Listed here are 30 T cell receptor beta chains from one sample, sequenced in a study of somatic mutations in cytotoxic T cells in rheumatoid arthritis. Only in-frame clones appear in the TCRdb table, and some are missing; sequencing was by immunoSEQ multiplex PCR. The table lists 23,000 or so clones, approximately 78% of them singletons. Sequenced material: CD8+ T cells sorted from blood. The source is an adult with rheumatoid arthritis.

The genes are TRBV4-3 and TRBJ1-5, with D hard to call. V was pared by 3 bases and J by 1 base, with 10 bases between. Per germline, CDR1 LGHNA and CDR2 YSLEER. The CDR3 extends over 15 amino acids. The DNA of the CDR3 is TGCGCCAGCAGCCAGCGGGTAGCCAGCAATCAGCCCCAGCATTTT. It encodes CASSQRVASNQPQHF.

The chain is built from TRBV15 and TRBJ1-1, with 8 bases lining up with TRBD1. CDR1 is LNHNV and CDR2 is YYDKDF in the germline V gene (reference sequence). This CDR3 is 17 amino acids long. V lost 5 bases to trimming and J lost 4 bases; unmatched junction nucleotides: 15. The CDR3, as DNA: TGTGCCACCAGCGGGCTGGACAGGGTGAGGGGGAGCACTGAAGCTTTCTTT. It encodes CATSGLDRVRGSTEAFF.

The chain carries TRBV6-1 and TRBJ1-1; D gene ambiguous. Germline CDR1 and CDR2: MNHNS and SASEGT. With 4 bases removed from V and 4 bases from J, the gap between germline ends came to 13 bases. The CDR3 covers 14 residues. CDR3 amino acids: CASSADSRATEAFF. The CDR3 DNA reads TGTGCCAGCAGTGCCGACTCTCGCGCCACTGAAGCTTTCTTT.

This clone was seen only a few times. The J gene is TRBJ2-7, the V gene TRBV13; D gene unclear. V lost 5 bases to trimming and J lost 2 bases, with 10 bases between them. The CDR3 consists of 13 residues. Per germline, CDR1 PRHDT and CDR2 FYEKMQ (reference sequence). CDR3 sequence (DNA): TGTGCCAGCAGCCCAAATCCGCCCTACGAGCAGTACTTC. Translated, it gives CASSPNPPYEQYF.

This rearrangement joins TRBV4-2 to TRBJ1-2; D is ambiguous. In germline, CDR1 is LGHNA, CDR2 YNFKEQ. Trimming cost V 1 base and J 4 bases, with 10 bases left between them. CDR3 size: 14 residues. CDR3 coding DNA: TGTGCCAGCAGCCAAGTTTCTATAAGCTATGGCTACACCTTC. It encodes CASSQVSISYGYTF.

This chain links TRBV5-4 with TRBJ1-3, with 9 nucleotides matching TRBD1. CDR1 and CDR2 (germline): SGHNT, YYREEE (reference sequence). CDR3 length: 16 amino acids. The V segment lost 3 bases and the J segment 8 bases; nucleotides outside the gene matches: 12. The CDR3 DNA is TGTGCCAGCAGCTCGATCGACCAGACAGGGGGTGACACCATATATTTT. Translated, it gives CASSSIDQTGGDTIYF.

CDR3 nucleotide sequence: TGTGCCAGCAGCTCCCCCGGAACAGGGATTTCTGAGCAGTTCTTC. Residues: CASSSPGTGISEQFF. The chain couples TRBV7-9 to TRBJ2-1; TRBD1 might be the D (6 bases). The germline V gene encodes CDR1 SEHNR and CDR2 FQNEAQ (reference sequence). V lost 4 bases and J lost 9, with 19 bases in between. The length of the CDR3 is 15 residues. The variable domain in full, with the rest retrieved from reference TRBV7-9 and TRBJ2-1, is DTGVSQNPRHKITKRGQNVTFRCDPISEHNRLYWYRQTLGQGPEFLTYFQNEAQLEKSRLLSDRFSAERPKGSFSTLEIQRTEQGDSAMYLCASSSPGTGISEQFFGPGTRLTVL.

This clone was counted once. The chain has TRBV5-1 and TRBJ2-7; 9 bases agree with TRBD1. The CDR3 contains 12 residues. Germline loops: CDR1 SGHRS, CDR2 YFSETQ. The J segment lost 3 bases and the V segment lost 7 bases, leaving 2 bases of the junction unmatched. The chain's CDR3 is CASSGQGYEQYF. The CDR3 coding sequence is TGCGCCAGCTCGGGACAGGGCTACGAGCAGTACTTC.

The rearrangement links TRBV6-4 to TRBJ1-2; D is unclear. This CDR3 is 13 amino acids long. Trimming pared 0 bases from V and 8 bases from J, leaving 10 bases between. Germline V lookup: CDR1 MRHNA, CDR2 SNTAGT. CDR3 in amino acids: CASSDSNSGGYTF. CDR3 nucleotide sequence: TGTGCCAGCAGTGACTCAAACAGCGGAGGCTACACCTTC.

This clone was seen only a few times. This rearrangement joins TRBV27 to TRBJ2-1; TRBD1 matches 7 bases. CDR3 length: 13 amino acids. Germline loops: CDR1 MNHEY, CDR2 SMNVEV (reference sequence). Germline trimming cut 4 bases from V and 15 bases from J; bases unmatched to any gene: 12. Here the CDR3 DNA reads TGTGCCAGCAGTTCCTGGGGCTGGGACAGCGTGTTCTTC. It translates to CASSSWGWDSVFF.

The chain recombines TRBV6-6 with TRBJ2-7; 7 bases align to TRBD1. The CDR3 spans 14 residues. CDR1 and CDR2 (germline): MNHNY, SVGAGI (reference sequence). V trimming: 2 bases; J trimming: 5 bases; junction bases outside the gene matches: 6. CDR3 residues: CASSYEVGGDEQYF. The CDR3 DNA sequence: TGTGCCAGCAGTTACGAGGTAGGGGGCGACGAGCAGTACTTC.

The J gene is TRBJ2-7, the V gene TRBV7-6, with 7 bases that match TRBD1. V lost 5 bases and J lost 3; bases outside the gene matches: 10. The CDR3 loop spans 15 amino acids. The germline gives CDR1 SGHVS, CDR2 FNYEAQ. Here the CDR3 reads CASSPTSTGLYEQYF. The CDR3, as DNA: TGTGCCAGCAGCCCTACATCGACAGGGCTCTACGAGCAGTACTTC.

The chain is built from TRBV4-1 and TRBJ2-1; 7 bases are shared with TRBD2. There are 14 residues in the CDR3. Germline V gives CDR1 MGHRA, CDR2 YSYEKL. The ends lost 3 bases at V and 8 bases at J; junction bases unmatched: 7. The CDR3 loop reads CASSHLGGLDEQFF. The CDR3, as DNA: TGCGCCAGCAGCCATTTGGGGGGGTTGGATGAGCAGTTCTTC.

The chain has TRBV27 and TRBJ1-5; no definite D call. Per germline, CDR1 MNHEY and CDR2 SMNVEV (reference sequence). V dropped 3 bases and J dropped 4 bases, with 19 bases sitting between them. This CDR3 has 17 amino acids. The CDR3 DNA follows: TGTGCCAGCAGTTTGACGAGTTCCTATCCTCCTAATCAGCCCCAGCATTTT. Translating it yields CASSLTSSYPPNQPQHF.

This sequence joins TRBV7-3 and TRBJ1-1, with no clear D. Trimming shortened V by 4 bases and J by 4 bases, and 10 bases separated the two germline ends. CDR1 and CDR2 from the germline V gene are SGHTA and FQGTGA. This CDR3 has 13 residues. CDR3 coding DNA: TGTGCCAGCAGCTCCCGACCGGGCACTGAAGCTTTCTTT. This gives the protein CASSSRPGTEAFF.

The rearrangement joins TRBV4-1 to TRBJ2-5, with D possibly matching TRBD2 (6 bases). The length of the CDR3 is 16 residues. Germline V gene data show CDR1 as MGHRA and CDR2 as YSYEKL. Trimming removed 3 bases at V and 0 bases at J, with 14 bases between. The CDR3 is CASSHKRAGNQETQYF. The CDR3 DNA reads TGCGCCAGCAGCCATAAGAGGGCGGGGAACCAAGAGACCCAGTACTTC.

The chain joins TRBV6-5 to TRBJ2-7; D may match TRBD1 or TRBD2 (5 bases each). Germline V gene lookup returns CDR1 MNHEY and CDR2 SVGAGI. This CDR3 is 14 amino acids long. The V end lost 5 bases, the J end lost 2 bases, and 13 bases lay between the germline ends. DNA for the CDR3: TGTGCCAGCAGTCCACGTGGGGGAGCCTACGAGCAGTACTTC. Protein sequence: CASSPRGGAYEQYF.

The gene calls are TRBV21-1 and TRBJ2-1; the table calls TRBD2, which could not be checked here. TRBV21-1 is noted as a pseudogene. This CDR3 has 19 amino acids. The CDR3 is CASSKRSRIAGARWREQFF. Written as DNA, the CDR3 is TGTGCCAGCAGCAAACGTAGTAGGATAGCGGGGGCCCGGTGGAGGGAGCAGTTCTTC.

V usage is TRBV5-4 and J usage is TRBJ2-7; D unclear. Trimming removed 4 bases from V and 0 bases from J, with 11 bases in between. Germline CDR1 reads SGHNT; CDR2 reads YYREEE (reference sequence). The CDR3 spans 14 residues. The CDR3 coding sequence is TGTGCCAGCAGCCCTGTCCAGAGCTCCTACGAGCAGTACTTC. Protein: CASSPVQSSYEQYF. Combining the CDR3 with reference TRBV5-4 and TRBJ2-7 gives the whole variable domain ETGVTQSPTHLIKTRGQQVTLRCSSQSGHNTVSWYQQALGQGPQFIFQYYREEENGRGNFPPRFSGLQFPNYSSELNVNALELDDSALYLCASSPVQSSYEQYFGPGTRLTVT.

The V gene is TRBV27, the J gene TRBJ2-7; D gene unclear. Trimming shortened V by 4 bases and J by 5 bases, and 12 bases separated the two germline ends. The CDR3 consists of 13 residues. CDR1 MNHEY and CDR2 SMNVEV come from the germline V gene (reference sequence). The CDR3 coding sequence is TGTGCCAGCAGTTCAGCCCATGCCCACGAGCAGTACTTC. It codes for CASSSAHAHEQYF.

CDR3 region: CASSPYLGGQETQYF. CDR3 nucleotide sequence: TGTGCCAGCAGCCCCTATCTGGGAGGCCAAGAGACCCAGTACTTC. The chain carries TRBV11-2 and TRBJ2-5; tentatively, D is TRBD2 (6 bases). Trimming shortened V by 5 bases and J by 1 base, and 14 bases separated the two germline ends. Germline V gene sequence: CDR1 SGHAT, CDR2 FQNNGV. The CDR3 loop spans 15 amino acids.

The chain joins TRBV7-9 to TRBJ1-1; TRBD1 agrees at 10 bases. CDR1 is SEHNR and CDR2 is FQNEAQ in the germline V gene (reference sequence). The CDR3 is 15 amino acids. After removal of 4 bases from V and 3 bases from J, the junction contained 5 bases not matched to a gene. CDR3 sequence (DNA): TGTGCCAGCAGCTCCTTTGGGACAGGGGACACTGAAGCTTTCTTT. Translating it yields CASSSFGTGDTEAFF.

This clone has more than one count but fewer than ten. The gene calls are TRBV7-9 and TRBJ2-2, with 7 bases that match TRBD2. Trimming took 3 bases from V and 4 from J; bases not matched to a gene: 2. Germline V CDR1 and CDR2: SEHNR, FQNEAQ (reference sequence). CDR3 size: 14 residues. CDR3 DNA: TGTGCCAGCAGCTTGGGACTACCCACCGGGGAGCTGTTTTTT. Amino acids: CASSLGLPTGELFF.

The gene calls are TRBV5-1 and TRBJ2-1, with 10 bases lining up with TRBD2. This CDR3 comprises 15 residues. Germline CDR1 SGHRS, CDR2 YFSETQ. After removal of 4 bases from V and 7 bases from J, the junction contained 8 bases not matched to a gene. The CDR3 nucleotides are TGCGCCAGCAGCACCACTAGCGGGGACTGGAATGAGCAGTTCTTC. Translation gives CASSTTSGDWNEQFF.

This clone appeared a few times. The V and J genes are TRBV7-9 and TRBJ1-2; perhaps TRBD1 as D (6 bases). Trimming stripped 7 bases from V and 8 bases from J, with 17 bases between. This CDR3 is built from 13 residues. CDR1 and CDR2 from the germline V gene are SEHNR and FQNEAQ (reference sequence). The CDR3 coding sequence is TGTGCCAGCATAGGCCAAACAGGGCCCGGCTACACCTTC. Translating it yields CASIGQTGPGYTF.

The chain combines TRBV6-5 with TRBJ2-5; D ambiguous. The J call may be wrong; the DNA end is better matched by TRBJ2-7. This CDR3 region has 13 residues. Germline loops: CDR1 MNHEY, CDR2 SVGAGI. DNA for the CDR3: TGTGCCAGCAGACCGTCAATGGTTTACGAGCAGTACTTC. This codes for CASRPSMVYEQYF.

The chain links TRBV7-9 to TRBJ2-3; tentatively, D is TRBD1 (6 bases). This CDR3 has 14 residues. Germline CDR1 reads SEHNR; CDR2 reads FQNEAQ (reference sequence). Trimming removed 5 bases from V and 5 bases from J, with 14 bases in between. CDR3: CASSPEQGRDTQYF. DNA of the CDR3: TGTGCCAGCAGCCCCGAACAGGGCAGAGATACGCAGTATTTT.

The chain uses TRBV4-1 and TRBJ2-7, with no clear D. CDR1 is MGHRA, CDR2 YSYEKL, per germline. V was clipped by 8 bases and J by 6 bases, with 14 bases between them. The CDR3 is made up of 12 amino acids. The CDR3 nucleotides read TGCGCCAGCGGGCCACACTTGGGCGAGCAGTACTTC. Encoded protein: CASGPHLGEQYF.

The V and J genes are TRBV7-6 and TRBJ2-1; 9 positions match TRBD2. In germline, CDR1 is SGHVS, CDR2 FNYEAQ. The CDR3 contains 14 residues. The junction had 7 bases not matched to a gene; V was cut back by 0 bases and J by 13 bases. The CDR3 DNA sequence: TGTGCCAGCAGCTTAGCCACTAGCGGGTATACTCAGTTCTTC. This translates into CASSLATSGYTQFF. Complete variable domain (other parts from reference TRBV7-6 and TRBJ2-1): GAGVSQSPRYKVTKRGQDVALRCDPISGHVSLYWYRQALGQGPEFLTYFNYEAQQDKSGLPNDRFSAERPEGSISTLTIQRTEQRDSAMYRCASSLATSGYTQFFGPGTRLTVL.

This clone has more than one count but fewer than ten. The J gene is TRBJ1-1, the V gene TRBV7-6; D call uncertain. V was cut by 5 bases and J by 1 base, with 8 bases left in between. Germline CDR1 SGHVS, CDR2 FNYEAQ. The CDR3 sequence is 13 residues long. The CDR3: CASSPEQNTEAFF. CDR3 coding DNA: TGTGCCAGCAGCCCCGAACAGAACACTGAAGCTTTCTTT.